Presented here are 25 T cell receptor beta chains from one specimen sequenced in a study of vaccination and CD4 T cells after COVID-19. Their antigen targets remain unknown. The Oncomine TCR Beta short-read assay generated sequence data from the DNA of cultured CD4+ T cells. TCRdb reprocessed the PCR reads with MiXCR, giving one entry per CDR3 protein. The table lists around 16,000 distinct CDR3 sequences, about 35% of them singletons. Treatment reported: 10-day PBMC culture with coronavirus spike peptide pools or control peptides (ViraFEST assay). The sequenced sample consisted of cultured CD4+ T cells from blood. The receptors were gathered from a human donor with COVID-19.

The V call is TRBV5-1, the J call TRBJ1-4; unclear D gene. Trimming removed 2 bases at V and 6 bases at J, with 11 bases between. CDR3 length: 14 amino acids. Germline CDR1 is SGHRS and CDR2 is YFSETQ. The CDR3, as DNA: TGCGCCAGCAGCTTATTTGGACCCGATGAAAAACTGTTTTTT. Amino acids: CASSLFGPDEKLFF.

The CDR3 coding sequence is TGCAGTGCTAGGGGGCAGGAGCTCATCTACTACGAGCAGTACTTC. Translated, it gives CSARGQELIYYEQYF. V is TRBV20-1 and J is TRBJ2-7; possible D gene TRBD1, 5 bases. V shed 3 bases and J shed 3 bases, with 18 bases lying between them. The CDR3 length is 15 residues. CDR1 and CDR2 (germline): DFQATT, SNEGSKA (reference sequence).

A few counts support this clonotype. V and J are TRBV12-3 or TRBV12-4 and TRBJ2-7, with a tentative D call TRBD2 (6 bases). CDR3 length: 14 residues. V gave up 3 bases and J gave up 3 bases, with 12 bases separating them. The CDR3 DNA follows: TGTGCCAGCAGTTTTGGAGGGCCCCTCTACGAGCAGTACTTC. Translated: CASSFGGPLYEQYF.

The chain is built from TRBV11-2 and TRBJ2-1, with 7 bases fitting TRBD2. The germline V gene encodes CDR1 SGHAT and CDR2 FQNNGV. The CDR3 is made up of 15 amino acids. With V trimmed by 3 bases and J by 1 base, 3 bases remained unmatched. DNA of the CDR3: TGTGCCAGCAGCTTGGGGACTACTTCCTACAATGAGCAGTTCTTC. Its protein product is CASSLGTTSYNEQFF.

This clonotype was detected a few times. The J gene is TRBJ2-5, the V gene TRBV2; TRBD2 matches 11 bases. Trimming removed 7 bases from V and 3 bases from J; junction bases left unmatched: 7. Germline CDR1 reads SNHLY; CDR2 reads FYNNEI. This CDR3 has 15 residues. CDR3 sequence reads: CASTRGGLAEETQYF. The CDR3, as DNA: TGTGCCAGCACACGGGGGGGACTAGCGGAAGAGACCCAGTACTTC. Using reference TRBV2 and TRBJ2-5 for the parts outside the CDR3, the full variable domain is EPEVTQTPSHQVTQMGQEVILRCVPISNHLYFYWYRQILGQKVEFLVSFYNNEISEKSEIFDDQFSVERPDGSNFTLKIRSTKLEDSAMYFCASTRGGLAEETQYFGPGTRLLVL.

The chain is built from TRBV11-3 and TRBJ2-7, with D possibly matching TRBD1 (5 bases). The length of the CDR3 is 14 residues. Trimming stripped 5 bases from V and 2 bases from J, with 13 bases between. Germline V gene sequence: CDR1 SGHNT, CDR2 YENEEA. In DNA, the CDR3 is TGTGCCAGCAGCCCCACAGGAGCCGCCTACGAGCAGTACTTC. Its translation: CASSPTGAAYEQYF.

This clonotype turned up a few times. The junction shows a germline mismatch at one end, possibly a read error. The V and J genes are TRBV20-1 and TRBJ1-2; maybe TRBD1 (5 bases). From germline, CDR1 is DFQATT and CDR2 SNEGSKA (reference sequence). The CDR3 is made up of 12 amino acids. CDR3 nucleotide sequence: TGCAGTGCTAGAGAGCAGGGACTAGGGGCCCGCTTC. Protein product: CSAREQGLGARF.

The chain combines TRBV20-1 with TRBJ2-5, with TRBD2 matching 12 bases. Losses at the gene ends were 5 bases for V and 2 bases for J; bases not matched to a gene: 6. There are 15 residues in the CDR3. Germline CDR1 reads DFQATT; CDR2 reads SNEGSKA (reference sequence). The CDR3 DNA sequence: TGCAGTGCTGGCCCTAGCGGGGGGGTACAAGAGACCCAGTACTTC. The encoded protein is CSAGPSGGVQETQYF.

This chain connects TRBV7-9 to TRBJ1-1, with D unclear. Trimming shortened V by 7 bases and J by 4 bases, and 16 bases separated the two germline ends. Germline assignment: CDR1 SEHNR and CDR2 FQNEAQ (reference sequence). This CDR3 comprises 14 residues. CDR3 amino acids: CASTPSTRGTEAFF. CDR3 coding DNA: TGTGCCAGCACCCCCTCAACCCGGGGCACTGAAGCTTTCTTT.

This clonotype was counted only a few times. The chain has TRBV27 and TRBJ2-1, with D hard to call. V lost 2 bases to trimming and J lost 5 bases, with 7 bases between them. The CDR3 length is 13 residues. The germline gives CDR1 MNHEY, CDR2 SMNVEV (reference sequence). CDR3 sequence: CASSLRLDNEQFF. CDR3 nucleotides: TGTGCCAGCAGTTTAAGGCTAGACAATGAGCAGTTCTTC.

The chain joins TRBV6-1 to TRBJ1-2; D might be TRBD1 (5 bases). The CDR3 is made up of 18 amino acids. The ends were cut back, 5 bases at V and 0 bases at J, with 22 bases in the middle. The germline CDR1 and CDR2 sequences are MNHNS and SASEGT. The CDR3 nucleotides read TGTGCCAGCAGTCCCCGAGCTAAAACAGGTTCCCCTAACTATGGCTACACCTTC. The encoded protein is CASSPRAKTGSPNYGYTF.

CDR3 sequence: CASSLSDRMGYNEQFF. Written as DNA, the CDR3 is TGTGCCAGCAGTTTATCAGACAGGATGGGGTACAATGAGCAGTTCTTC. V usage is TRBV27 and J usage is TRBJ2-1; D is perhaps TRBD1 (6 bases). Per germline, CDR1 MNHEY and CDR2 SMNVEV (reference sequence). CDR3 length equals 16 residues. Deletions cut 0 bases from V and 4 bases from J, with 13 bases between.

This clonotype was seen a handful of times. The rearrangement joins TRBV7-2 to TRBJ2-5; 11 bases are a match to TRBD2. The CDR3 covers 16 residues. The V gene end was trimmed by 1 base and the J gene end by 3 bases; junction bases not matched to a gene: 4. Per the germline V gene, CDR1 is SGHTA and CDR2 is FQGNSA. The CDR3 loop is CASSLGISGGEETQYF. CDR3 nucleotide sequence: TGTGCCAGCAGCTTAGGCATTAGCGGGGGGGAAGAGACCCAGTACTTC.

By proportion, this clonotype is medium-sized. The chain carries TRBV20-1 and TRBJ2-7; D might be TRBD2 (6 bases). There are 14 residues in the CDR3. CDR1 is DFQATT, CDR2 SNEGSKA, per germline (reference sequence). Trimming took 0 bases from V and 4 from J, leaving 13 bases between them. The DNA of the CDR3 is TGCAGTGCTAGAGATCCGGCGGGGATATACGAGCAGTACTTC. It is translated as CSARDPAGIYEQYF.

This clonotype was counted between two and nine times. The chain joins TRBV20-1 to TRBJ2-7; 7 nucleotides line up with TRBD1. The germline CDR1 and CDR2 sequences are DFQATT and SNEGSKA (reference sequence). The J segment lost 7 bases and the V segment lost 1 base, leaving 7 bases of the junction unmatched. The CDR3 has 13 residues. CDR3 bases: TGCAGTGCTAGAGTAAAGGGGGCAGGTGAGCAGTACTTC. This codes for CSARVKGAGEQYF.

This clonotype was counted only a few times. The chain links TRBV6-1 to TRBJ1-5, with D possibly being TRBD1 (5 bases). The length of the CDR3 is 21 residues. Trimming shortened V by 1 base and J by 0 bases, and 25 bases separated the two germline ends. Germline-derived CDR1 and CDR2 are MNHNS and SASEGT. CDR3 in amino acids: CASSEVRATGLVGYSNQPQHF. The CDR3 nucleotides are TGTGCCAGCAGTGAAGTTAGGGCAACAGGACTAGTGGGGTATAGCAATCAGCCCCAGCATTTT.

The gene calls are TRBV7-9 and TRBJ1-2; 9 nucleotides align to TRBD1. CDR1 SEHNR and CDR2 FQNEAQ come from the germline V gene (reference sequence). The V and J ends lost 7 bases and 1 base, in that order; junction bases with no gene match: 4. The length of the CDR3 is 14 residues. CDR3: CASIQDRGNYGYTF. The CDR3 coding sequence is TGTGCCAGCATCCAGGACAGGGGTAACTATGGCTACACCTTC.

The chain couples TRBV5-4 to TRBJ1-2; tentative D call: TRBD1 (5 bases). The V gene lost 4 bases and the J gene lost 1 base, with 11 bases spanning the gap. In germline, CDR1 is SGHNT, CDR2 YYREEE (reference sequence). There are 14 residues in the CDR3. The CDR3, as DNA: TGTGCCAGCAGCAGCGGACAAAGTAACTATGGCTACACCTTC. Its protein product is CASSSGQSNYGYTF.

CDR3 in amino acids: CASSIATGYEQYF. Here the CDR3 DNA reads TGTGCCAGCAGCATTGCGACTGGGTACGAGCAGTACTTC. V usage is TRBV7-9 and J usage is TRBJ2-7, with D uncertain. Germline CDR1 is SEHNR and CDR2 is FQNEAQ (reference sequence). The germline V and J ends were trimmed by 5 bases and 4 bases, with 12 bases remaining between them. This CDR3 is built from 13 residues.

This chain links TRBV6-5 with TRBJ1-3; D is possibly TRBD1 (6 bases). V shed 4 bases and J shed 4 bases, with 17 bases lying between them. Germline lookup yields CDR1 MNHEY and CDR2 SVGAGI. There are 16 residues in the CDR3. The CDR3 here is CASSLRGRLGGNTIYF. The CDR3 coding sequence is TGTGCCAGCAGTTTACGGGGGCGCCTTGGAGGAAACACCATATATTTT.

The rearrangement joins TRBV12-5 to TRBJ2-7; 10 bases line up with TRBD2. V was clipped by 4 bases and J by 0 bases; unmatched bases: 6. The CDR3 spans 16 residues. CDR1 is LGHNT and CDR2 is FRNRAP in the germline V gene. In DNA form, the CDR3 reads TGTGCTAGTGGTTGGGCTAGCGGGGGTCTCTCCTACGAGCAGTACTTC. Amino acid sequence: CASGWASGGLSYEQYF.

The chain joins TRBV5-4 to TRBJ2-1; the D gene could be TRBD1 or TRBD2 (5 bases each). V lost 1 base and J lost 1, with 9 bases in between. The CDR3 extends over 15 amino acids. Per germline, CDR1 SGHNT and CDR2 YYREEE (reference sequence). The chain's CDR3 is CASSLPGASYNEQFF. In DNA, the CDR3 is TGTGCCAGCAGCTTGCCCGGGGCTTCCTACAATGAGCAGTTCTTC.

This clonotype appeared a few times. The chain employs TRBV30 and TRBJ1-2, with 9 bases lining up with TRBD1. There are 14 residues in the CDR3. V dropped 2 bases and J dropped 5; count of bases not matched to a gene: 6. Per germline, CDR1 GTSNPN and CDR2 SVGIG (reference sequence). CDR3 sequence: CAWSFGTGKYGYTF. The CDR3 DNA sequence: TGTGCCTGGAGTTTCGGGACAGGGAAGTATGGCTACACCTTC.

The rearrangement links TRBV25-1 to TRBJ1-6; a possible D gene is TRBD1 (6 bases). Germline-derived CDR1 and CDR2 are MGHDK and SYGVNS. The CDR3 has 14 amino acids. Trimming took 6 bases from V and 5 from J, leaving 11 bases between them. The CDR3 region has the DNA TGTGCCAGCAGATCCTCAGGGGATAATTCACCCCTCCACTTT. Translation gives CASRSSGDNSPLHF.

This clonotype showed up just a few times. This chain connects TRBV19 to TRBJ1-2, with a tentative D call TRBD1 (5 bases). Trimming left V 8 bases short and J 8 bases short, with 12 bases between. This CDR3 is built from 11 residues. The germline CDR1 and CDR2 sequences are LNHDA and SQIVND (reference sequence). For the CDR3, the DNA is TGTGCCAGTGCTGACAGCCGGGGCTACACCTTC. Translating it yields CASADSRGYTF.